The 5 T cell receptor beta chains listed next were all sequenced from one sample in a study of blood T cell repertoires in COVID-19. Method: immunoSEQ multiplex PCR; TCRdb's copy keeps in-frame clones and lacks some. Of tens of thousands of clones in the sample, over 75% were seen once. Material for sequencing was peripheral blood. The receptors were sampled from a man older than 75 with active or convalescent COVID-19.

In its sample, this clone was seen once. This chain joins TRBV5-4 and TRBJ2-2, with unresolved D. The CDR3 is made up of 13 amino acids. V gave up 4 bases and J gave up 7 bases, with 11 bases separating them. The germline V gene has CDR1 SGHNT and CDR2 YYREEE (reference sequence). CDR3 nucleotides: TGTGCCAGCAGCCCCGTCGTTAACGGGGAGCTGTTTTTT. It translates to CASSPVVNGELFF.

The chain links TRBV11-3 to TRBJ1-2; D ambiguous. The V gene's germline CDR1 is SGHNT and CDR2 YENEEA. This CDR3 is 15 amino acids long. V lost 7 bases and J 4 bases, leaving 19 bases between the germline ends. Written as DNA, the CDR3 is TGTGCCAGCACCCGAGGTCACCTAGGCGGCTATGGCTACACCTTC. This gives the protein CASTRGHLGGYGYTF.

This clone has a count of ten or more. The chain recombines TRBV27 with TRBJ2-1, with 7 bases lining up with TRBD1. The CDR3 consists of 15 residues. V trimming: 7 bases; J trimming: 4 bases; junction bases outside the gene matches: 10. Germline loops: CDR1 MNHEY, CDR2 SMNVEV (reference sequence). CDR3: CASTGKDRIYNEQFF. The CDR3 DNA is TGTGCCAGCACGGGAAAGGACAGGATATACAATGAGCAGTTCTTC.

This clone was detected only once. The chain couples TRBV6-5 to TRBJ2-7; D call uncertain. V dropped 8 bases and J dropped 0 bases, with 11 bases sitting between them. CDR1 MNHEY and CDR2 SVGAGI come from the germline V gene. The CDR3 length is 13 residues. The CDR3 nucleotides read TGTGCCAGCTCGGTGGGCAGCTCCTACGAGCAGTACTTC. This translates into CASSVGSSYEQYF.

In its sample, this clone was seen once. The gene calls are TRBV2 and TRBJ2-3; the D gene is possibly TRBD2 (5 bases). Germline CDR1 reads SNHLY; CDR2 reads FYNNEI. V was clipped by 7 bases and J by 3 bases, with 8 bases between them. This CDR3 is built from 12 residues. The CDR3 reads CASNLATDTQYF. The CDR3 DNA reads TGTGCCAGCAATCTAGCTACAGATACGCAGTATTTT. The variable domain in full, completed from reference TRBV2 and TRBJ2-3, reads EPEVTQTPSHQVTQMGQEVILRCVPISNHLYFYWYRQILGQKVEFLVSFYNNEISEKSEIFDDQFSVERPDGSNFTLKIRSTKLEDSAMYFCASNLATDTQYFGPGTRLTVL.